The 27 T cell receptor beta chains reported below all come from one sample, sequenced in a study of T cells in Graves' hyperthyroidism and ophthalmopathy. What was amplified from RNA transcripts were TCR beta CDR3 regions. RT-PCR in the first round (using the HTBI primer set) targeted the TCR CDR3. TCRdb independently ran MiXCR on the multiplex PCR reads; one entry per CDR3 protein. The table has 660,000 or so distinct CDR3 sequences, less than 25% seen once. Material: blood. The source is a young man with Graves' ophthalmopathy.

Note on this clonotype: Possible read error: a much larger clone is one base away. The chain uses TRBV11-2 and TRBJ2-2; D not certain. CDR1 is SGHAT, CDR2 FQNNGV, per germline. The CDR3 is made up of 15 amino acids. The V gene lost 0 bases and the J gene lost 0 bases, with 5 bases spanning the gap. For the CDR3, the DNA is TGTGCCAGCAGCTTAGATCAGGCGAACACCGGGGAGCTGTTTTTT. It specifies CASSLDQANTGELFF.

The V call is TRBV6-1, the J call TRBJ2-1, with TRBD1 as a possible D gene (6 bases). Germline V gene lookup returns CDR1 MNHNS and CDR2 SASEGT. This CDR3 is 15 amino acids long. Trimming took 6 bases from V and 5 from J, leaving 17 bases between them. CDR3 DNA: TGTGCCAGCAGCCTAACAGGGTTTGGCAACAATGAGCAGTTCTTC. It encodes CASSLTGFGNNEQFF.

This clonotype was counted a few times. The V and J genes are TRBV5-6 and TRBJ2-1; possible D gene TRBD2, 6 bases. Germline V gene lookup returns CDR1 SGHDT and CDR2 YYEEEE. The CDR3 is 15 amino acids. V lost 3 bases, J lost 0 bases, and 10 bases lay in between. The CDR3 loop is CASSWEVSSYNEQFF. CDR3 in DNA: TGTGCCAGCAGCTGGGAGGTAAGCTCCTACAATGAGCAGTTCTTC.

DNA of the CDR3: TGCAGTGCTAGAAGGGACTTTAGCCCCCACCTCACAGATACGCAGTATTTT. Encoded protein: CSARRDFSPHLTDTQYF. The chain joins TRBV20-1 to TRBJ2-3, with a tentative D call TRBD2 (6 bases). The V and J ends lost 2 bases and 2 bases respectively, with 20 bases between them. CDR1 and CDR2 from the germline V gene are DFQATT and SNEGSKA (reference sequence). The CDR3 has 17 residues.

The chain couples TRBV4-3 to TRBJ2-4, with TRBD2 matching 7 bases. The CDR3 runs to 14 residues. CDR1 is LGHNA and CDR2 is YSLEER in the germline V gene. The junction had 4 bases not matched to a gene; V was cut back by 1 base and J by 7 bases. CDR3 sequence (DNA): TGCGCCAGCAGCCAAGGTCCTAGCGGTAACATTCAGTACTTC. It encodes CASSQGPSGNIQYF.

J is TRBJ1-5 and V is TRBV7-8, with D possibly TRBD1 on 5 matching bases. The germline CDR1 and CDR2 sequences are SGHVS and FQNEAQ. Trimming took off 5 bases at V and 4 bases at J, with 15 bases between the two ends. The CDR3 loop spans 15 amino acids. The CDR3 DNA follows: TGTGCCAGCAGCCTGCACGACAGAGTTAATCAGCCCCAGCATTTT. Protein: CASSLHDRVNQPQHF. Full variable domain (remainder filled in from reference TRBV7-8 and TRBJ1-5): GAGVSQSPRYKVAKRGQDVALRCDPISGHVSLFWYQQALGQGPEFLTYFQNEAQLDKSGLPSDRFFAERPEGSVSTLKIQRTQQEDSAVYLCASSLHDRVNQPQHFGDGTRLSIL.

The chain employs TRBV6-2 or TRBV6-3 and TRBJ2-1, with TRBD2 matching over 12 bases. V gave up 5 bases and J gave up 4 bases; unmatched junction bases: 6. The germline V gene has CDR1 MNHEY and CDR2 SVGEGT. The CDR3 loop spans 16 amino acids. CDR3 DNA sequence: TGTGCCAGCAGTCTTGGACTAGCGGGAATGTACAATGAGCAGTTCTTC. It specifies CASSLGLAGMYNEQFF.

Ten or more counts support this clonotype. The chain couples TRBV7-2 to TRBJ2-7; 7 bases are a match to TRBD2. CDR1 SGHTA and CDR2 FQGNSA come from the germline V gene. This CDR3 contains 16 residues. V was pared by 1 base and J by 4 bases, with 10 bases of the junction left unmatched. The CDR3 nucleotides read TGTGCCAGCAGCTTAGAAAGGGCTAGCGGCTATTACGAGCAGTACTTC. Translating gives CASSLERASGYYEQYF.

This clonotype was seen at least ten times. The CDR3 DNA sequence: TGTGCCAGCTCACCAGACCCGACTAGGCCAGATACGCAGTATTTT. Its protein is CASSPDPTRPDTQYF. The chain couples TRBV18 to TRBJ2-3, with TRBD2 as a possible D gene (6 bases). There are 15 residues in the CDR3. V lost 2 bases and J lost 4, with 13 bases in between. From germline, CDR1 is KGHSH and CDR2 LQKENI.

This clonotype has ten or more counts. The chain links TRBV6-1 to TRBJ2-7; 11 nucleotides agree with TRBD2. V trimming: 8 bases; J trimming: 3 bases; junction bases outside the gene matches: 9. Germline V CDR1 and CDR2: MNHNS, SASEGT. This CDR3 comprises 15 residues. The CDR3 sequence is CASEVAGGPNYEQYF. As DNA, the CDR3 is TGTGCCAGCGAAGTAGCGGGAGGGCCGAACTACGAGCAGTACTTC.

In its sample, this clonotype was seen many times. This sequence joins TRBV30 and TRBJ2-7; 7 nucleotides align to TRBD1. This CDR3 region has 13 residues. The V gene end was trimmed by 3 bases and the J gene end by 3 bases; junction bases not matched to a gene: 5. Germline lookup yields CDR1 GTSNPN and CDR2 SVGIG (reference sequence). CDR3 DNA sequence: TGTGCCTGGAGAAGACAGGGCTACTACGAGCAGTACTTC. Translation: CAWRRQGYYEQYF.

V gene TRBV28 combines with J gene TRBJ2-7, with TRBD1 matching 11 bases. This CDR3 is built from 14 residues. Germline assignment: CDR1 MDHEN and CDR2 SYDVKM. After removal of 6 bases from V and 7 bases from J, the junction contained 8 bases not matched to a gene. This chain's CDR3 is CASRGQGALGEQYF. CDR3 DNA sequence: TGTGCCAGCAGAGGACAGGGGGCCTTAGGGGAGCAGTACTTC.

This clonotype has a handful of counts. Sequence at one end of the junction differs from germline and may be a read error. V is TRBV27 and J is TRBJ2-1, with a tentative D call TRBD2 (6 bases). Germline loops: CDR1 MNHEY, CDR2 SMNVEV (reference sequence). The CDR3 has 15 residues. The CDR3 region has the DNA TGTACCAGCAGTTCGGGACTTAGCTCCTACAATGAGCAGTTCTTC. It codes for CTSSSGLSSYNEQFF.

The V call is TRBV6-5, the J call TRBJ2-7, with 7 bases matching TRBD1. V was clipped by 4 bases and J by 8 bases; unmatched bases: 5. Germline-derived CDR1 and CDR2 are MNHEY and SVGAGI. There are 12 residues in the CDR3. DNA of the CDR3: TGTGCCAGCAGTTCCGGGACAGATAAGCAGTACTTC. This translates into CASSSGTDKQYF.

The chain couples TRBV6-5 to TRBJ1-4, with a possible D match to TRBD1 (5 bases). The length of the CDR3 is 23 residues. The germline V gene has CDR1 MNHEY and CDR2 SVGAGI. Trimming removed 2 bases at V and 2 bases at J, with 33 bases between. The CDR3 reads CASSYTSLGRGSAYSGTNEKLFF. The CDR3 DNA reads TGTGCCAGCAGTTACACTTCCTTGGGTAGGGGCAGTGCCTATAGTGGGACTAATGAAAAACTGTTTTTT.

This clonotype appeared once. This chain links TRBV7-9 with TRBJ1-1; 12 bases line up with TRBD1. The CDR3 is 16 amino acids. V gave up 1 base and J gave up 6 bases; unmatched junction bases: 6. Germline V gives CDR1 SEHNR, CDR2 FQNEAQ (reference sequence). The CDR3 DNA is TGTGCCAGCAGCTTAGGGGACAGGGGGCGCATGGCTGAAGCTTTCTTT. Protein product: CASSLGDRGRMAEAFF.

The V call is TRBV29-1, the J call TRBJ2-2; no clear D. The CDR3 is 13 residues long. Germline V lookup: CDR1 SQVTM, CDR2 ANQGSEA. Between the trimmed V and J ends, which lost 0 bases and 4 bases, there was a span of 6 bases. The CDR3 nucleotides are TGCAGCGTTGAAGATATACCCACCGGGGAGCTGTTTTTT. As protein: CSVEDIPTGELFF.

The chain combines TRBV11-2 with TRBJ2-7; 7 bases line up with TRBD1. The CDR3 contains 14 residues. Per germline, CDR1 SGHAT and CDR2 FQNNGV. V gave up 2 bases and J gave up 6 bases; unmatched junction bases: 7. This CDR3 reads CASSLRGGKAEQYF. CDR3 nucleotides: TGTGCCAGCAGCTTAAGAGGGGGCAAGGCCGAGCAGTACTTC.

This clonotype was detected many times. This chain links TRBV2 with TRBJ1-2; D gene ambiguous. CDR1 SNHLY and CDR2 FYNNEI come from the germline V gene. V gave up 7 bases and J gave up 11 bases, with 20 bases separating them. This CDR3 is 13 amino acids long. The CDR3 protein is CASTVADSLGYTF. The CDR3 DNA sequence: TGTGCCAGCACGGTCGCAGATTCCCTTGGATACACCTTC.

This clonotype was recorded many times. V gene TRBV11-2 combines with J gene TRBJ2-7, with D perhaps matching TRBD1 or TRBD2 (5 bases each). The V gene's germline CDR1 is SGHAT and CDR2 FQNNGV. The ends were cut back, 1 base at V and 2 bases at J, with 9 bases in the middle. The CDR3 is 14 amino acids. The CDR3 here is CASSLGGFAYEQYF. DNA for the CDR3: TGTGCCAGCAGCTTAGGGGGGTTCGCCTACGAGCAGTACTTC. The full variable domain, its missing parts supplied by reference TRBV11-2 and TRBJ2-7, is EAGVAQSPRYKIIEKRQSVAFWCNPISGHATLYWYQQILGQGPKLLIQFQNNGVVDDSQLPKDRFSAERLKGVDSTLKIQPAKLEDSAVYLCASSLGGFAYEQYFGPGTRLTVT.

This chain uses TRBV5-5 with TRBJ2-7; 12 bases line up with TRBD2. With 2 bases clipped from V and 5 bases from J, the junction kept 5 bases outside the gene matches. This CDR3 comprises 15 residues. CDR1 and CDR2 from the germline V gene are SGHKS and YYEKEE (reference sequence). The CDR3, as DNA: TGTGCCAGCAGCTTAACCCGACTAGCGGGGGACGAGCAGTACTTC. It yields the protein CASSLTRLAGDEQYF.

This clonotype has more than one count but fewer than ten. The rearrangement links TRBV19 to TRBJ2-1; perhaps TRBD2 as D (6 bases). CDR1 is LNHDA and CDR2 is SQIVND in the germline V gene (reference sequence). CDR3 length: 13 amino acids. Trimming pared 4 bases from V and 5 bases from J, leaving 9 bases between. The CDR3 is CASSSGIHNEQFF. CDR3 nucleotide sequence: TGTGCCAGTAGTAGCGGGATTCACAATGAGCAGTTCTTC.

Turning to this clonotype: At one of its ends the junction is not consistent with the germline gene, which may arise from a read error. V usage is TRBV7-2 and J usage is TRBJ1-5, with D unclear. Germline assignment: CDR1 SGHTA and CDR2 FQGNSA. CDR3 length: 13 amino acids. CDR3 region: CARSSTANQPQHF. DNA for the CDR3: TGTGCCCGCAGCTCAACAGCGAATCAGCCCCAGCATTTT.

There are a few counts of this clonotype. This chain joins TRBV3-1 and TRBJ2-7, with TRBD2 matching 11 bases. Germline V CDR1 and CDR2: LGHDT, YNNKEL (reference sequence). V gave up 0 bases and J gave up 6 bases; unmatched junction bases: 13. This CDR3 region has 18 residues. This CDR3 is CASSQDKTLAGVAGEQYF. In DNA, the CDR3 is TGTGCCAGCAGCCAAGATAAGACACTAGCGGGAGTCGCTGGCGAGCAGTACTTC.

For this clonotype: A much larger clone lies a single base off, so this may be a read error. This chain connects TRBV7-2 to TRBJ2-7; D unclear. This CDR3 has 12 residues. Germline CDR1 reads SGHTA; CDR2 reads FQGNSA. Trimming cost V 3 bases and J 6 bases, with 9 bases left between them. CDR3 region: CASSFQVGEQYF. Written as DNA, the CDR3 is TGTGCCAGCAGCTTCCAGGTCGGCGAGCAGTACTTC.

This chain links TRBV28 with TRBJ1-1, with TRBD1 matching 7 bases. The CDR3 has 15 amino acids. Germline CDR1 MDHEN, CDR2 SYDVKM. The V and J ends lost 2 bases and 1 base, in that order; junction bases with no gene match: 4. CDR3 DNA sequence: TGTGCCAGCAGTTTAGGGACAGTTACGAACACTGAAGCTTTCTTT. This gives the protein CASSLGTVTNTEAFF.

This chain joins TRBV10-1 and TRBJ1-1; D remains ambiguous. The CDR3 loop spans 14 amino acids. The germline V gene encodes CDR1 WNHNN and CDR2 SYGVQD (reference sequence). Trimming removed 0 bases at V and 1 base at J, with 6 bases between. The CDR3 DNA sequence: TGCGCCAGCAGTGAGTCCCTTAAGAACACTGAAGCTTTCTTT. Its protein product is CASSESLKNTEAFF.